These 17 T cell receptor beta chains share one sample of origin, sequenced in a study of T-cell reconstitution after alpha-beta-depleted transplantation in children. As it was prepared, the TCRbeta library received unique molecular identifiers. Using its own MiXCR run on the PCR reads, TCRdb lists one record per CDR3 protein. The sample contains 230,000 or so distinct CDR3 sequences, approximately 9.9% of which appear only once. The sequencing used PBMCs from the stem cell graft donor, collected from the stem cell graft. These receptors came from a human donor who donated a stem cell graft to a child with SCID.

This clonotype appeared many times. The V call is TRBV5-4, the J call TRBJ1-5, with a weak D call TRBD1 (5 bases). Germline values: CDR1 SGHNT, CDR2 YYREEE (reference sequence). The CDR3 extends over 13 amino acids. V lost 4 bases and J lost 4, with 9 bases in between. CDR3 in DNA: TGTGCCAGCAGCAGGGACGGAAATCAGCCCCAGCATTTT. Its protein product is CASSRDGNQPQHF. The full variable domain, rest sourced from reference TRBV5-4 and TRBJ1-5, is ETGVTQSPTHLIKTRGQQVTLRCSSQSGHNTVSWYQQALGQGPQFIFQYYREEENGRGNFPPRFSGLQFPNYSSELNVNALELDDSALYLCASSRDGNQPQHFGDGTRLSIL.

The table lists this clonotype with many counts. Here the CDR3 reads CASSQGEADYGYTF. The CDR3 DNA reads as TGCGCCAGCAGCCAAGGAGAGGCAGACTATGGCTACACCTTC. The V gene is TRBV4-1, the J gene TRBJ1-2; D gene ambiguous. Between the trimmed V and J ends, which lost 1 base and 3 bases, there was a span of 9 bases. This CDR3 has 14 residues. The germline CDR1 and CDR2 sequences are MGHRA and YSYEKL.

This clonotype was seen repeatedly, ten times or more. This sequence joins TRBV20-1 and TRBJ2-1; D not certain. Trimming shortened V by 3 bases and J by 5 bases, and 5 bases separated the two germline ends. The CDR3 contains 11 residues. From germline, CDR1 is DFQATT and CDR2 SNEGSKA (reference sequence). The CDR3, as DNA: TGCAGTGCTAGGACAAACAATGAGCAGTTCTTC. Its protein is CSARTNNEQFF.

Ten or more counts support this clonotype. V is TRBV4-1 and J is TRBJ2-3; D not resolved. Germline V gives CDR1 MGHRA, CDR2 YSYEKL. Trimming pared 1 base from V and 4 bases from J, leaving 3 bases between. The CDR3 length is 12 residues. CDR3: CASSQGADTQYF. CDR3 DNA sequence: TGCGCCAGCAGCCAAGGTGCAGATACGCAGTATTTT.

Many counts were recorded for this clonotype. The chain is built from TRBV4-3 and TRBJ2-2; 7 bases fit TRBD1. The V and J ends lost 0 bases and 1 base, in that order; junction bases with no gene match: 2. This CDR3 region has 16 residues. Germline loops: CDR1 LGHNA, CDR2 YSLEER. CDR3 in amino acids: CASSQEPGGNTGELFF. CDR3 DNA: TGCGCCAGCAGCCAAGAACCAGGGGGGAACACCGGGGAGCTGTTTTTT.

This clonotype showed up many times. The V and J genes are TRBV18 and TRBJ2-1, with 9 bases matching TRBD1. This CDR3 contains 16 residues. Trimming cost V 6 bases and J 0 bases; bases outside gene matches: 6. Germline CDR1 and CDR2: KGHSH and LQKENI. The CDR3: CASSKGQGSSYNEQFF. The CDR3 DNA sequence: TGTGCCAGCTCCAAGGGACAGGGAAGCTCCTACAATGAGCAGTTCTTC. Together with reference TRBV18 and TRBJ2-1, the CDR3 gives the full variable domain: NAGVMQNPRHLVRRRGQEARLRCSPMKGHSHVYWYRQLPEEGLKFMVYLQKENIIDESGMPKERFSAEFPKEGPSILRIQQVVRGDSAAYFCASSKGQGSSYNEQFFGPGTRLTVL.

This clonotype was seen repeatedly, ten times or more. The genes are TRBV7-9 and TRBJ2-1; the match to TRBD2 covers 10 bases. The V segment lost 0 bases and the J segment 2 bases; nucleotides outside the gene matches: 4. The CDR3 is 17 amino acids. In germline, CDR1 is SEHNR, CDR2 FQNEAQ (reference sequence). The CDR3 region has the DNA TGTGCCAGCAGCTTAGCGACAACTAGCGGGGCCTACAATGAGCAGTTCTTC. This codes for CASSLATTSGAYNEQFF.

The rearrangement uses TRBV11-2 and TRBJ2-2; D not certain. V was trimmed by 2 bases and J by 0 bases, leaving 10 bases between them. Germline V gene data show CDR1 as SGHAT and CDR2 as FQNNGV. The CDR3 runs 16 residues. The CDR3 is CASSLRTDTNTGELFF. CDR3 DNA sequence: TGTGCCAGCAGCTTACGGACGGATACGAACACCGGGGAGCTGTTTTTT.

This clonotype appeared many times. The genes are TRBV5-1 and TRBJ2-2; no firm D call. CDR1 and CDR2 (germline): SGHRS, YFSETQ. This CDR3 has 13 residues. V lost 0 bases, J lost 4 bases, and 4 bases lay in between. For the CDR3, the DNA is TGCGCCAGCAGCTTGGTGGGCACCGGGGAGCTGTTTTTT. Translating it yields CASSLVGTGELFF. The complete variable domain, with remaining parts taken from reference TRBV5-1 and TRBJ2-2, reads KAGVTQTPRYLIKTRGQQVTLSCSPISGHRSVSWYQQTPGQGLQFLFEYFSETQRNKGNFPGRFSGRQFSNSRSEMNVSTLELGDSALYLCASSLVGTGELFFGEGSRLTVL.

This clonotype was observed once. A much larger clone differs from this one at a single base, so this may be a read error. The CDR3 region is CANSLGTGRAFF. The CDR3 DNA reads as TGTGCCAACAGCTTGGGAACAGGGAGAGCTTTCTTT. The chain carries TRBV7-9 and TRBJ1-1, with D possibly being TRBD1 (6 bases). Germline V lookup: CDR1 SEHNR, CDR2 FQNEAQ (reference sequence). The CDR3 runs 12 residues. The variable domain in full, completed from reference TRBV7-9 and TRBJ1-1, reads DTGVSQNPRHKITKRGQNVTFRCDPISEHNRLYWYRQTLGQGPEFLTYFQNEAQLEKSRLLSDRFSAERPKGSFSTLEIQRTEQGDSAMYLCANSLGTGRAFFGQGTRLTVV.

Many counts were recorded for this clonotype. Its ends do not fully match the called genes, so a read error is possible. V and J are TRBV2 and TRBJ1-2, with D unclear. The CDR3 has 13 amino acids. Germline CDR1 SNHLY, CDR2 FYNNEI. This CDR3 is CASRESPAYGYTF. The CDR3 nucleotides read TGTGCCAGCCGTGAGAGCCCGGCCTATGGCTACACCTTC.

This clonotype was seen ten or more times. The chain combines TRBV5-1 with TRBJ1-1; 7 bases align to TRBD1. J was trimmed by 3 bases and V by 4 bases; bases with no gene match: 9. The germline V gene encodes CDR1 SGHRS and CDR2 YFSETQ. This CDR3 comprises 15 residues. The CDR3, as DNA: TGCGCCAGCAGCAGATCCGGGACAGACGACACTGAAGCTTTCTTT. Translation: CASSRSGTDDTEAFF. Variable domain in full (rest from reference TRBV5-1 and TRBJ1-1): KAGVTQTPRYLIKTRGQQVTLSCSPISGHRSVSWYQQTPGQGLQFLFEYFSETQRNKGNFPGRFSGRQFSNSRSEMNVSTLELGDSALYLCASSRSGTDDTEAFFGQGTRLTVV.

This clonotype was seen ten or more times. The chain combines TRBV11-2 with TRBJ2-3; 7 positions match TRBD2. In germline, CDR1 is SGHAT, CDR2 FQNNGV. CDR3 size: 17 residues. The ends lost 9 bases at V and 0 bases at J; junction bases unmatched: 15. The CDR3 is CASLAVAGVPSTDTQYF. CDR3 nucleotide sequence: TGTGCCAGTCTCGCTGTGGCGGGGGTTCCTAGCACAGATACGCAGTATTTT.

This clonotype has at least ten counts. V and J are TRBV5-1 and TRBJ2-3; 7 nucleotides agree with TRBD1. CDR1 SGHRS and CDR2 YFSETQ come from the germline V gene. There are 16 residues in the CDR3. Losses at the gene ends were 0 bases for V and 2 bases for J; bases not matched to a gene: 6. Here the CDR3 DNA reads TGCGCCAGCAGCTTGGCAGAAGGGACAGACACAGATACGCAGTATTTT. Residues: CASSLAEGTDTDTQYF. Drawing the rest from reference TRBV5-1 and TRBJ2-3, the complete variable domain is KAGVTQTPRYLIKTRGQQVTLSCSPISGHRSVSWYQQTPGQGLQFLFEYFSETQRNKGNFPGRFSGRQFSNSRSEMNVSTLELGDSALYLCASSLAEGTDTDTQYFGPGTRLTVL.

This clonotype was counted ten times or more. The chain employs TRBV5-1 and TRBJ2-5, with D uncertain. The CDR3 contains 13 residues. Germline V gives CDR1 SGHRS, CDR2 YFSETQ. Trimming left V 0 bases short and J 4 bases short, with 7 bases between. CDR3 loop: CASSLEVSETQYF. CDR3 DNA: TGCGCCAGCAGCTTGGAGGTGTCAGAGACCCAGTACTTC.

This clonotype was detected only a few times. The chain combines TRBV6-2 or TRBV6-3 with TRBJ1-5; the D gene is possibly TRBD1 (5 bases). The germline gives CDR1 MNHEY, CDR2 SVGEGT. The CDR3 consists of 16 residues. V lost 6 bases, J lost 4 bases, and 19 bases lay in between. In DNA, the CDR3 is TGTGCCAGCAGCCGAACCGGGACCGCTGATAATCAGCCCCAGCATTTT. It specifies CASSRTGTADNQPQHF.

Regarding this clonotype: A much larger clone differs from this one at a single base, so this may be a read error. The V call is TRBV15, the J call TRBJ1-2; TRBD1 is a possible D gene (5 bases). CDR1 is LNHNV and CDR2 is YYDKDF in the germline V gene (reference sequence). The CDR3 runs 13 residues. CDR3 in amino acids: CATSLGRRGGDTF. The CDR3 DNA reads as TGTGCCACCTCGTTGGGACGTCGGGGTGGCGACACCTTC.